This TCR beta chain came from a study of CD8 T cells in ankylosing spondylitis. Trimming left V 8 bases short and J 0 bases short, with 10 bases between. Germline V gene lookup returns CDR1 SEHNR and CDR2 FQNEAQ (reference sequence). The length of the CDR3 is 13 residues. Findings and caveats of the study: Certain motif variants had earlier been reported in reactive arthritis synovial fluid and blood. Clones that were linked to disease were CD8+ and were relatively rare in peripheral blood. Among TCR beta sequences, a motif of several highly homologous variants appeared characteristic of ankylosing spondylitis blood.

In TCRdb, the 5' RACE reads were re-called with MiXCR into one record per CDR3 protein. The sample lists over 200,000 distinct CDR3 sequences; approximately 20% were seen once. This clonotype was detected only a few times. Its antigen remains unidentified. J is TRBJ1-1 and V is TRBV7-9, with no clear D. The sample taken for sequencing was blood, either unsorted or a sorted T cell fraction (not recorded which). This receptor was obtained from a male donor with ankylosing spondylitis. CDR3 amino acids: CASRPGMNTEAFF. The CDR3 nucleotides are TGTGCCAGCCGCCCCGGGATGAACACTGAAGCTTTCTTT.